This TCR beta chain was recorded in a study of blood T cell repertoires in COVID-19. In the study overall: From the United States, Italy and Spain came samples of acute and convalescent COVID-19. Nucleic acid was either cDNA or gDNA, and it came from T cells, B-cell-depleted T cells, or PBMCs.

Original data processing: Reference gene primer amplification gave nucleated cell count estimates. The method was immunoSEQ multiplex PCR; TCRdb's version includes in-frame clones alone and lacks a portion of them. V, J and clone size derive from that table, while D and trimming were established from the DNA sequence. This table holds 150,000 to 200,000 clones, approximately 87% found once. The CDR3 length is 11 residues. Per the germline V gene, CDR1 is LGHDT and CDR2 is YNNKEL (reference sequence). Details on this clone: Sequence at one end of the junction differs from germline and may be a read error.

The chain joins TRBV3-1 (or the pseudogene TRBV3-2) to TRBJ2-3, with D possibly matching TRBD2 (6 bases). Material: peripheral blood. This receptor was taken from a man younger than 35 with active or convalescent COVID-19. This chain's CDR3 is CASSQGGTHGF. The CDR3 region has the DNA TGTGCCAGCAGCCAAGGGGGGACTCACGGATTT.